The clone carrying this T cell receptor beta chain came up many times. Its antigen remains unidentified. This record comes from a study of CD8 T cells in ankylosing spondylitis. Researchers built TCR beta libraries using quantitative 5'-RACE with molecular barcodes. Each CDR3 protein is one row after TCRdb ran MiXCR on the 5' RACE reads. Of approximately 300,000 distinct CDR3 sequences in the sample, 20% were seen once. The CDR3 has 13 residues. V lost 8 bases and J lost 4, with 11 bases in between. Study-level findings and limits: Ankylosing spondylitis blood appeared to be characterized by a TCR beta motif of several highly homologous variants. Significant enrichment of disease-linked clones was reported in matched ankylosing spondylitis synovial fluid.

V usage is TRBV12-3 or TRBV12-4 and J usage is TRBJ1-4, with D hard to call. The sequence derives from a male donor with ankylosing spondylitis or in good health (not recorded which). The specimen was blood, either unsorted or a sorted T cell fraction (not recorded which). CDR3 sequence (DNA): TGTGCCAGCGCGTGGGAGTATAATGAAAAACTGTTTTTT. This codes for CASAWEYNEKLFF.